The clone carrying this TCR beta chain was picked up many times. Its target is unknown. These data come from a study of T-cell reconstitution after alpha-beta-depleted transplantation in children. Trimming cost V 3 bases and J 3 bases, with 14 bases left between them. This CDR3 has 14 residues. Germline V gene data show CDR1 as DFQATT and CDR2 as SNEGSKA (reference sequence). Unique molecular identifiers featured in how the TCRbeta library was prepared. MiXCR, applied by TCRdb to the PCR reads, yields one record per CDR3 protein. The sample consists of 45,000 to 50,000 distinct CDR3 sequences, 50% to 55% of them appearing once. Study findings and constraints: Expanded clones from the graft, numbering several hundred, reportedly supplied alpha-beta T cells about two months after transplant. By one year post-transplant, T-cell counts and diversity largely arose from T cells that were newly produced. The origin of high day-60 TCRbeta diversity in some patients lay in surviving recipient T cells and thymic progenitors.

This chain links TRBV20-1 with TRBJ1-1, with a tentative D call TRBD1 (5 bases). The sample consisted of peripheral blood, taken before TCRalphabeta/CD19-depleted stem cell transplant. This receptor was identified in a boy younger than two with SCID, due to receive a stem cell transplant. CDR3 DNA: TGCAGTGCTAGGGGTCCCCTAGGGGACACTGAAGCTTTCTTT. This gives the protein CSARGPLGDTEAFF.